This T cell receptor beta chain was sequenced during a study of blood T cell repertoires in COVID-19. Sequenced by immunoSEQ multiplex PCR; TCRdb stores in-frame clones only, minus some. The table shows roughly 250,000 clones, with approximately 86% occurring only once. Unmatched junction bases numbered 5, after V lost 7 bases and J lost 4 bases. Germline assignment: CDR1 MNHEY and CDR2 SVGAGI. This CDR3 spans 13 amino acids. This sequence was found in a woman of 80 years or more with active or convalescent COVID-19. V usage is TRBV6-5 and J usage is TRBJ2-5, with TRBD2 matching over 8 bases. The source material was peripheral blood. CDR3 region: CASTRGLGETQYF. The CDR3, as DNA: TGTGCCAGCACCAGGGGACTAGGAGAGACCCAGTACTTC.